This T cell receptor (beta chain) was obtained from a study of T-cell reconstitution after alpha-beta-depleted transplantation in children. This clonotype has a count of ten or more. CDR3 size: 13 residues. Germline V CDR1 and CDR2: LGHDT, YNNKEL (reference sequence). Deletions cut 1 base from V and 9 bases from J, with 10 bases between. Construction of the TCRbeta library involved unique molecular identifiers. TCRdb recomputed calls from the PCR reads with MiXCR, one row per CDR3 protein. The sample lists about 200,000 distinct CDR3 sequences; just under 6.5% were seen once. The origin of this receptor is a girl younger than two with combined immunodeficiency, due to receive a stem cell transplant. This chain joins TRBV3-1 and TRBJ2-1; perhaps TRBD2 as D (6 bases). Sequences were derived from PBMCs, sampled before TCRalphabeta/CD19-depleted stem cell transplant. The CDR3 loop reads CASSQVGGAEQFF. The DNA of the CDR3 is TGTGCCAGCAGCCAAGTTGGAGGGGCTGAGCAGTTCTTC.